The 18 T cell receptor beta chains below come from one sample, sequenced in a study of blood T cell repertoires in COVID-19. Libraries were prepared by immunoSEQ multiplex PCR; TCRdb keeps only in-frame clonotypes and omits some of them. The sample consists of around 700,000 clones, over 80% of them appearing once. The sequenced material came from peripheral blood. These receptors were taken from a woman between 18 and 29 years old with acute or convalescent COVID-19.

The chain combines TRBV7-8 with TRBJ2-2; D gene unclear. The CDR3 is 15 amino acids. The V end lost 1 base, the J end lost 6 bases, and 12 bases lay between the germline ends. Germline V gene data show CDR1 as SGHVS and CDR2 as FQNEAQ. The CDR3 coding sequence is TGTGCCAGCAGCTTAGGACATCGCATCGCCGGGGAGCTGTTTTTT. It yields the protein CASSLGHRIAGELFF. Combining the CDR3 with reference TRBV7-8 and TRBJ2-2 gives the whole variable domain GAGVSQSPRYKVAKRGQDVALRCDPISGHVSLFWYQQALGQGPEFLTYFQNEAQLDKSGLPSDRFFAERPEGSVSTLKIQRTQQEDSAVYLCASSLGHRIAGELFFGEGSRLTVL.

The chain carries TRBV19 and TRBJ1-5; D might be TRBD1 (6 bases). The germline CDR1 and CDR2 sequences are LNHDA and SQIVND (reference sequence). This CDR3 spans 12 amino acids. V lost 10 bases to trimming and J lost 4 bases, with 11 bases between them. The CDR3 region has the DNA TGTGCCACTGGGCAGGGGAATCAGCCCCAGCATTTT. As protein: CATGQGNQPQHF. The full variable domain, in which reference TRBV19 and TRBJ1-5 provide the parts outside the CDR3, is DGGITQSPKYLFRKEGQNVTLSCEQNLNHDAMYWYRQDPGQGLRLIYYSQIVNDFQKGDIAEGYSVSREKKESFPLTVTSAQKNPTAFYLCATGQGNQPQHFGDGTRLSIL.

The V and J genes are TRBV7-9 and TRBJ1-1; no clear D gene. With 3 bases removed from V and 1 base from J, the gap between germline ends came to 6 bases. There are 13 residues in the CDR3. From germline, CDR1 is SEHNR and CDR2 FQNEAQ (reference sequence). CDR3 residues: CASSFQRNTEAFF. CDR3 in DNA: TGTGCCAGCAGCTTCCAGCGGAACACTGAAGCTTTCTTT. Supplemented by reference TRBV7-9 and TRBJ1-1, the full variable domain reads DTGVSQNPRHKITKRGQNVTFRCDPISEHNRLYWYRQTLGQGPEFLTYFQNEAQLEKSRLLSDRFSAERPKGSFSTLEIQRTEQGDSAMYLCASSFQRNTEAFFGQGTRLTVV.

This chain joins TRBV6-5 and TRBJ1-2, with TRBD1 as a possible D gene (5 bases). Germline CDR1 and CDR2: MNHEY and SVGAGI. The CDR3 consists of 14 residues. V shed 7 bases and J shed 3 bases, with 15 bases lying between them. CDR3: CASTRSGPDYGYTF. The CDR3 DNA is TGTGCCAGCACCCGATCAGGGCCAGACTATGGCTACACCTTC.

The rearrangement links TRBV4-2 to TRBJ1-2; 8 nucleotides line up with TRBD1. The germline gives CDR1 LGHNA, CDR2 YNFKEQ. V shed 5 bases and J 8 bases; nucleotides not matched to a gene: 10. The CDR3 covers 14 residues. The DNA of the CDR3 is TGTGCCAGCAGCTCCTCGGACAGGGTTGACGGCTACACCTTC. Translation: CASSSSDRVDGYTF.

The chain has TRBV2 and TRBJ1-2, with D unclear. V lost 5 bases to trimming and J lost 4 bases, with 14 bases between them. Looked up from germline, CDR1 is SNHLY and CDR2 is FYNNEI. The CDR3 sequence is 14 residues long. The CDR3 sequence is CASSYDTKVYGYTF. CDR3 in DNA: TGTGCCAGCAGTTACGACACCAAGGTCTATGGCTACACCTTC.

The chain joins TRBV11-2 to TRBJ2-1; D uncertain. The germline CDR1 and CDR2 sequences are SGHAT and FQNNGV. CDR3 length equals 14 residues. Trimming removed 1 base from V and 6 bases from J, with 10 bases in between. The CDR3 region is CASSLVGFLNEQFF. CDR3 bases: TGTGCCAGCAGCTTAGTCGGGTTTCTCAATGAGCAGTTCTTC. The variable domain in full, with the rest retrieved from reference TRBV11-2 and TRBJ2-1, is EAGVAQSPRYKIIEKRQSVAFWCNPISGHATLYWYQQILGQGPKLLIQFQNNGVVDDSQLPKDRFSAERLKGVDSTLKIQPAKLEDSAVYLCASSLVGFLNEQFFGPGTRLTVL.

The chain carries TRBV6-4 and TRBJ1-5, with 8 nucleotides matching TRBD1. Trimming cost V 3 bases and J 4 bases; bases outside gene matches: 14. Germline values: CDR1 MRHNA, CDR2 SNTAGT. The CDR3 is made up of 18 amino acids. The CDR3 spells CASSESQGAESRNQPQHF. CDR3 DNA: TGTGCCAGCAGTGAATCGCAGGGGGCTGAATCCCGAAATCAGCCCCAGCATTTT.

The V gene is TRBV7-8, the J gene TRBJ2-2; tentatively, D is TRBD1 (7 bases). The CDR3 has 17 amino acids. Trimming left V 1 base short and J 3 bases short, with 15 bases between. Germline assignment: CDR1 SGHVS and CDR2 FQNEAQ. CDR3 in amino acids: CASSLEGAGGHTGELFF. The CDR3 DNA reads as TGTGCCAGCAGCTTAGAAGGGGCAGGGGGGCACACCGGGGAGCTGTTTTTT.

The chain uses TRBV6-4 and TRBJ1-6, with a possible D match to TRBD1 (5 bases). Trimming stripped 0 bases from V and 9 bases from J, with 12 bases between. This CDR3 has 15 amino acids. Germline-derived CDR1 and CDR2 are MRHNA and SNTAGT. The CDR3 nucleotides are TGTGCCAGCAGTGACTCCAGCGCAGGGCGTTCACCCCTCCACTTT. Amino acids: CASSDSSAGRSPLHF.

J is TRBJ2-5 and V is TRBV5-1, with TRBD1 matching over 11 bases. The CDR3 sequence is 15 residues long. Germline V gene lookup returns CDR1 SGHRS and CDR2 YFSETQ. The ends lost 3 bases at V and 4 bases at J; junction bases unmatched: 5. CDR3 nucleotides: TGCGCCAGCAGCTACGGACAGGGGGCGAGAGAGACCCAGTACTTC. This translates into CASSYGQGARETQYF.

This clone occurred once. The chain employs TRBV25-1 and TRBJ2-3; no firm D call. The CDR3 has 14 amino acids. The V end was cut by 6 bases, the J end by 3 bases, with 13 bases between. Germline values: CDR1 MGHDK, CDR2 SYGVNS. The CDR3 sequence is CASSLPERTDTQYF. CDR3 in DNA: TGTGCCAGCAGCCTCCCCGAGAGAACAGATACGCAGTATTTT.

The chain employs TRBV6-2 or TRBV6-3 and TRBJ1-1; D unresolved. This CDR3 is 14 amino acids long. Germline V gene lookup returns CDR1 MNHEY and CDR2 SVGEGT. Between the trimmed V and J ends, which lost 5 bases and 4 bases, there was a span of 14 bases. The CDR3 DNA reads as TGTGCCAGCAGTGACCGGGTCCGCCGCACTGAAGCTTTCTTT. Residues: CASSDRVRRTEAFF.

J is TRBJ1-2 and V is TRBV15; D is perhaps TRBD1 (5 bases). Germline V gene sequence: CDR1 LNHNV, CDR2 YYDKDF (reference sequence). V gave up 6 bases and J gave up 5 bases, with 13 bases separating them. The CDR3 length is 13 residues. The CDR3 region is CATSPGGTYGYTF. The CDR3 nucleotides read TGTGCCACCAGTCCGGGCGGGACGTATGGCTACACCTTC.

The chain has TRBV5-6 and TRBJ2-1; TRBD1 agrees at 8 bases. The CDR3 consists of 15 residues. Per the germline V gene, CDR1 is SGHDT and CDR2 is YYEEEE. J gave up 10 bases and V 2 bases, and 11 bases lay outside the gene matches. CDR3 amino acids: CASSFGWTGRGEQFF. Written as DNA, the CDR3 is TGTGCCAGCAGCTTCGGGTGGACAGGGCGAGGGGAGCAGTTCTTC.

This rearrangement joins TRBV19 to TRBJ1-1; D not certain. Germline V gene sequence: CDR1 LNHDA, CDR2 SQIVND (reference sequence). The CDR3 runs to 13 residues. V was trimmed by 6 bases and J by 2 bases, leaving 10 bases between them. CDR3 region: CASSPRGNTEAFF. The CDR3 nucleotides read TGTGCCAGTAGCCCCCGGGGAAACACTGAAGCTTTCTTT.

CDR3 sequence (DNA): TGCGCCAGCACCTCGTCCCCACGAGGCTCTGGAAACACCATATATTTT. It translates to CASTSSPRGSGNTIYF. V gene TRBV4-1 combines with J gene TRBJ1-3; no clear D. Looked up from germline, CDR1 is MGHRA and CDR2 is YSYEKL. This CDR3 spans 16 amino acids. V gave up 7 bases and J gave up 0 bases, with 16 bases separating them.

The chain uses TRBV7-2 and TRBJ2-1; 9 nucleotides match TRBD1. The germline CDR1 and CDR2 sequences are SGHTA and FQGNSA. V shed 3 bases and J 4 bases; nucleotides not matched to a gene: 7. The CDR3 is 16 amino acids. CDR3 in amino acids: CASSFRGQGLYNEQFF. For the CDR3, the DNA is TGTGCCAGCAGCTTCCGGGGACAGGGTTTGTACAATGAGCAGTTCTTC.